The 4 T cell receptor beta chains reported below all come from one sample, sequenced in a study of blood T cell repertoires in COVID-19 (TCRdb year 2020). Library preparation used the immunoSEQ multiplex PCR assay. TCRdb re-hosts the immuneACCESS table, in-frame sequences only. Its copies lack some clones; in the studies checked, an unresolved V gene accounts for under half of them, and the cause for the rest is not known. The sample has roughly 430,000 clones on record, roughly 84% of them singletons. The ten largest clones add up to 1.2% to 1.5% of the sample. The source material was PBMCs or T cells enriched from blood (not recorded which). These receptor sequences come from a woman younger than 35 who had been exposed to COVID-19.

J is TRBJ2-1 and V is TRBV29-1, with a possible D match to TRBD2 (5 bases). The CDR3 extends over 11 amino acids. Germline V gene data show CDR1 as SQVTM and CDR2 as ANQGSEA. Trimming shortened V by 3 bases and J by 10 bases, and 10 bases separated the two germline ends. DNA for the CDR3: TGCAGCGTTGATCGTAGCGACGAGCAGTTCTTC. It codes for CSVDRSDEQFF.

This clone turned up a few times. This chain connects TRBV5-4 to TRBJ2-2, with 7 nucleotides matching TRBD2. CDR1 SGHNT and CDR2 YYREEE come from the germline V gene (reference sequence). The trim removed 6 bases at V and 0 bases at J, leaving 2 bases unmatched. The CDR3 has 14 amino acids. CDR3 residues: CASNSGSNTGELFF. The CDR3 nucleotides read TGTGCCAGCAATAGCGGGTCGAACACCGGGGAGCTGTTTTTT.

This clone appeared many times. The CDR3, as DNA: TGTGCCACCCGTTCCGGACAAACCTACGAGCAGTACTTC. It translates to CATRSGQTYEQYF. J is TRBJ2-7 and V is TRBV15, with D perhaps TRBD1 (5 bases). The CDR3 sequence is 13 residues long. Germline V gene sequence: CDR1 LNHNV, CDR2 YYDKDF (reference sequence). V lost 8 bases, J lost 2 bases, and 13 bases lay in between.

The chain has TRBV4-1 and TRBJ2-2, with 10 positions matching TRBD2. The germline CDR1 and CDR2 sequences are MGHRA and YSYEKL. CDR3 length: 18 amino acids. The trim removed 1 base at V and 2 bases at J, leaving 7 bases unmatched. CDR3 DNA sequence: TGCGCCAGCAGCCAAGCATTGTCTAGCGGGGGTAACACCGGGGAGCTGTTTTTT. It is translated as CASSQALSSGGNTGELFF.